Presented here are 20 T cell receptor beta chains from one specimen sequenced in a study of T cell repertoires in cytomegalovirus infection. These TCRs are of unknown antigen specificity. TCRdb re-derived calls from the reads in MiXCR, one entry per CDR3 protein. In the table there are 110,000 or so distinct CDR3 sequences, around 30% of which are singletons. Material: CD8+ T cells from cultured PBMCs, obtained from culture after CMV antigen stimulation. The source is a human donor in good health (CMV status not recorded). Some clones in this sample may be carry-over from other donors' samples.

This clonotype showed up just a few times. The chain carries TRBV9 and TRBJ2-2; TRBD1 matches at 9 bases. CDR1 is SGDLS, CDR2 YYNGEE, per germline. The CDR3 runs 24 residues. V shed 3 bases and J 6 bases; nucleotides not matched to a gene: 33. CDR3 residues: CASSGGIKGWDRDSQIRVPGELFF. For the CDR3, the DNA is TGTGCCAGCAGCGGAGGTATAAAGGGCTGGGACAGGGACTCCCAGATCCGGGTCCCCGGGGAGCTGTTTTTT.

In its sample, this clonotype was seen a few times. This chain connects TRBV6-2 or TRBV6-3 to TRBJ2-2; 9 bases agree with TRBD1. The length of the CDR3 is 19 residues. Germline values: CDR1 MNHEY, CDR2 SVGEGT. The V segment lost 1 base and the J segment 2 bases; nucleotides outside the gene matches: 11. CDR3 sequence (DNA): TGTGCCAGCAGTTACTGGGACAGGGAAGTGTGGGCTAACACCGGGGAGCTGTTTTTT. Amino acids: CASSYWDREVWANTGELFF.

This chain links TRBV6-1 with TRBJ2-3; 10 bases fit TRBD2. The junction had 0 bases not matched to a gene; V was cut back by 2 bases and J by 4 bases. Germline assignment: CDR1 MNHNS and CDR2 SASEGT. This CDR3 contains 14 residues. CDR3 nucleotide sequence: TGTGCCAGCAGTGAAAGCGGGGGGGCAGATACGCAGTATTTT. Protein product: CASSESGGADTQYF.

This clonotype was counted between two and nine times. This chain joins TRBV4-1 and TRBJ1-1; D gene uncertain. V lost 4 bases to trimming and J lost 6 bases, with 12 bases between them. This CDR3 is 13 amino acids long. Per the germline V gene, CDR1 is MGHRA and CDR2 is YSYEKL. CDR3 residues: CASSPSRFAEAFF. The CDR3 DNA reads TGCGCCAGCAGCCCCTCAAGGTTCGCTGAAGCTTTCTTT.

This clonotype was counted between two and nine times. The rearrangement links TRBV24-1 to TRBJ2-3; the match to TRBD1 covers 8 bases. The CDR3 extends over 16 amino acids. Trimming cost V 3 bases and J 4 bases; bases outside gene matches: 8. Germline assignment: CDR1 KGHDR and CDR2 SFDVKD. The CDR3 is CATSDRTGIGADTQYF. The CDR3 DNA reads as TGTGCCACCAGTGATCGGACAGGGATCGGGGCAGATACGCAGTATTTT.

With respect to this clonotype: At one end the junction does not follow the germline gene, possibly because of a read error. The chain uses TRBV7-9 and TRBJ2-1; 9 positions match TRBD2. Germline V gene sequence: CDR1 SEHNR, CDR2 FQNEAQ (reference sequence). The CDR3 length is 18 residues. CDR3 sequence reads: CASSLLPPSGEPYKEQFF. The CDR3 nucleotides read TGTGCCAGCAGCTTACTTCCTCCTAGCGGGGAACCCTACAAGGAGCAGTTCTTC.

This clonotype has more than one count but fewer than ten. The chain employs TRBV7-9 and TRBJ2-5; 7 bases line up with TRBD1. This CDR3 has 15 amino acids. The V and J ends lost 1 base and 2 bases, in that order; junction bases with no gene match: 4. The germline V gene has CDR1 SEHNR and CDR2 FQNEAQ (reference sequence). The CDR3 DNA reads TGTGCCAGCAGCTTAGGGACAGGAGTTCAAGAGACCCAGTACTTC. This gives the protein CASSLGTGVQETQYF.

This chain uses TRBV19 with TRBJ1-5; possibly TRBD1 for D (6 bases). V lost 3 bases, J lost 9 bases, and 18 bases lay in between. Germline CDR1 reads LNHDA; CDR2 reads SQIVND (reference sequence). This CDR3 is 15 amino acids long. CDR3 residues: CASSMRLRGSRPQHF. CDR3 sequence (DNA): TGTGCCAGTAGTATGCGGTTGAGGGGGTCGAGGCCCCAGCATTTT.

This sequence joins TRBV6-1 and TRBJ2-2; a weak D match, TRBD2 (6 bases). Germline loops: CDR1 MNHNS, CDR2 SASEGT. The ends were cut back, 6 bases at V and 10 bases at J, with 15 bases in the middle. CDR3 length equals 13 residues. The CDR3 region is CASSGGRGPELFF. CDR3 DNA: TGTGCCAGCAGCGGGGGTCGTGGTCCGGAGCTGTTTTTT.

V gene TRBV6-8 combines with J gene TRBJ2-3, with 9 positions matching TRBD2. V was clipped by 6 bases and J by 5 bases; unmatched bases: 21. Looked up from germline, CDR1 is MNHGY and CDR2 is SAAAGT. CDR3 length: 19 amino acids. For the CDR3, the DNA is TGTGCCAGCAGGCCCGGTGCCCGGGCGCGGGGGGGGCCGAAAGATACGCAGTATTTT. This gives the protein CASRPGARARGGPKDTQYF.

The chain has TRBV6-5 and TRBJ2-7; D unclear. The CDR3 totals 17 residues. The V end lost 0 bases, the J end lost 1 base, and 16 bases lay between the germline ends. The V gene's germline CDR1 is MNHEY and CDR2 SVGAGI. CDR3 in amino acids: CASSYSSLEELSYEQYF. CDR3 DNA: TGTGCCAGCAGTTACTCGTCGCTGGAAGAGCTTTCCTACGAGCAGTACTTC.

V usage is TRBV15 and J usage is TRBJ1-1; 7 bases match TRBD1. The CDR3 covers 17 residues. Germline V gene lookup returns CDR1 LNHNV and CDR2 YYDKDF (reference sequence). The V and J ends lost 4 bases and 0 bases, in that order; junction bases with no gene match: 11. In DNA, the CDR3 is TGTGCCACCAGCACCTCCACCTTGGACAGGATGAACACTGAAGCTTTCTTT. Protein product: CATSTSTLDRMNTEAFF.

This chain connects TRBV2 to TRBJ1-3; D might be TRBD1 (5 bases). Trimming removed 5 bases at V and 3 bases at J, with 14 bases between. CDR1 is SNHLY and CDR2 is FYNNEI in the germline V gene. This CDR3 comprises 15 residues. In DNA form, the CDR3 reads TGTGCCAGCAGTATGGGGCAGGATCTTGGAAACACCATATATTTT. It encodes CASSMGQDLGNTIYF.

V and J are TRBV27 and TRBJ1-5, with 11 positions matching TRBD1. The CDR3 has 17 amino acids. Germline CDR1 and CDR2: MNHEY and SMNVEV (reference sequence). The trim removed 8 bases at V and 3 bases at J, leaving 12 bases unmatched. CDR3 nucleotides: TGTGCCAGCCGCAGCGGGACAGGGGGATTGAACAATCAGCCCCAGCATTTT. It yields the protein CASRSGTGGLNNQPQHF.

This clonotype was seen a single time. The chain links TRBV29-1 to TRBJ1-1, with D possibly TRBD1 on 5 matching bases. V gave up 5 bases and J gave up 6 bases, with 13 bases separating them. Germline CDR1 is SQVTM and CDR2 is ANQGSEA. The CDR3 totals 12 residues. CDR3 nucleotides: TGCAGCGTTCCGACAGAAGGCTCTGAAGCTTTCTTT. Its protein product is CSVPTEGSEAFF.

This clonotype was observed many times. The rearrangement links TRBV7-2 to TRBJ1-2; D unclear. Trimming took 2 bases from V and 4 from J, leaving 8 bases between them. Germline V CDR1 and CDR2: SGHTA, FQGNSA. The CDR3 contains 13 residues. CDR3 protein: CASSLLQSYGYTF. The DNA of the CDR3 is TGTGCCAGCAGCTTATTGCAGTCCTATGGCTACACCTTC.

This clonotype occurred a few times. The rearrangement links TRBV12-3 or TRBV12-4 to TRBJ2-5; D perhaps matches TRBD1 (6 bases). This CDR3 has 13 residues. Between the trimmed V and J ends, which lost 3 bases and 3 bases, there was a span of 8 bases. The CDR3 protein is CASSLNREETQYF. CDR3 in DNA: TGTGCCAGCAGTTTGAACAGGGAAGAGACCCAGTACTTC.

The chain links TRBV7-9 to TRBJ1-2, with 8 bases aligning to TRBD1. Losses at the gene ends were 5 bases for V and 5 bases for J; bases not matched to a gene: 7. CDR1 and CDR2 (germline): SEHNR, FQNEAQ (reference sequence). CDR3 length: 14 amino acids. CDR3 bases: TGTGCCAGCAGCCCAGGGACAGGCGCATATGGCTACACCTTC. It specifies CASSPGTGAYGYTF.

This clonotype was observed at least ten times. The chain joins TRBV7-9 to TRBJ1-5; D is possibly TRBD1 (5 bases). The CDR3 has 18 amino acids. Germline-derived CDR1 and CDR2 are SEHNR and FQNEAQ (reference sequence). V was trimmed by 4 bases and J by 3 bases, leaving 22 bases between them. The CDR3 region has the DNA TGTGCCAGCAGCTCACCAATGGGGGAGAGGGATAACAATCAGCCCCAGCATTTT. Residues: CASSSPMGERDNNQPQHF.

The chain combines TRBV4-1 with TRBJ1-5; D uncertain. With 2 bases removed from V and 4 bases from J, the gap between germline ends came to 9 bases. From germline, CDR1 is MGHRA and CDR2 YSYEKL. The CDR3 contains 14 residues. The CDR3 reads CASSQLGRNQPQHF. The CDR3 DNA sequence: TGCGCCAGCAGCCAATTAGGACGGAATCAGCCCCAGCATTTT.